Detailed here is one T cell receptor (beta chain). What it recognizes is unknown. The entry originates in a study of cytomegalovirus exposure and HLA in healthy donors. Study findings and constraints: Under in vitro conditions, a few CMV-associated chains were confirmed as specific for CMV antigens.

The data were produced by immunoSEQ multiplex PCR, yet TCRdb's version contains in-frame clones alone and is incomplete. The data show 100,000 to 150,000 clones, approximately 94% seen once. This receptor was obtained from a young man in good health and CMV-seronegative. Specimen: PBMCs.

The CDR3 region has the DNA TGTGCCAGCAGCTTGGGACTAGCGGGCTCCTACAATGAGCAGTTCTTC. The encoded protein is CASSLGLAGSYNEQFF. V usage is TRBV5-5 and J usage is TRBJ2-1, with 10 bases fitting TRBD2. This CDR3 contains 16 residues. CDR1 SGHKS and CDR2 YYEKEE come from the germline V gene (reference sequence). V lost 0 bases, J lost 0 bases, and 0 bases stayed unmatched. Using reference TRBV5-5 and TRBJ2-1 for the parts outside the CDR3, the full variable domain is DAGVTQSPTHLIKTRGQQVTLRCSPISGHKSVSWYQQVLGQGPQFIFQYYEKEERGRGNFPDRFSARQFPNYSSELNVNALLLGDSALYLCASSLGLAGSYNEQFFGPGTRLTVL.